The T cell receptor beta chain described here comes from a study of cytomegalovirus exposure and HLA in healthy donors. The study, taken as a whole, reports: Altogether, 150 to 200 TCR beta chains were recorded as cytomegalovirus-associated. In a later analysis, compared with equally common non-associated chains, HLA-associated beta chains were more expanded. A classifier reportedly called cytomegalovirus status with high sensitivity and specificity.

Germline lookup yields CDR1 MNHNS and CDR2 SASEGT. The CDR3 runs to 12 residues. J lost 8 bases, V lost 5 bases, and 0 bases had no gene match. The primer mix had 60 Vbeta and 13 Jbeta primers. Method: immunoSEQ multiplex PCR; TCRdb's copy keeps in-frame clones and lacks some. Among 140,000 to 150,000 clones listed, around four fifths were seen once. Note on this clone: Its target is not known.

This TCR came from a female donor in good health and CMV-seronegative. Sequenced material: PBMCs. The chain has TRBV6-1 and TRBJ1-6; 7 bases fit TRBD1. The CDR3 DNA reads TGTGCCAGCAGTCAGGGGGATTCACCCCTCCACTTT. It is translated as CASSQGDSPLHF.